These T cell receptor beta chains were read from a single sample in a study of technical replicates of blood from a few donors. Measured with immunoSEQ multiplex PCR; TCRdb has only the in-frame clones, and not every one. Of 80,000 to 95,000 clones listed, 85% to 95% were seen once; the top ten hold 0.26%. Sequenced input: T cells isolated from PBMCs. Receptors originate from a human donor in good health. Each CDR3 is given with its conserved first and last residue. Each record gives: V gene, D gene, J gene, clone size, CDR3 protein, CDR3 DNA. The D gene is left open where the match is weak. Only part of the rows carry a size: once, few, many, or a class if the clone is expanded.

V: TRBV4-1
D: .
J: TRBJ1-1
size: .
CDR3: CASSQEGRANMNTEAFF
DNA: TGCGCCAGCAGCCAAGAAGGGCGGGCAAACATGAACACTGAAGCTTTCTTT

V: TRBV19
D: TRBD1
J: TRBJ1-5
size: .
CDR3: CASSIRQGAGNQPQHF
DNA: TGTGCCAGTAGTATTCGACAGGGGGCTGGCAATCAGCCCCAGCATTTT

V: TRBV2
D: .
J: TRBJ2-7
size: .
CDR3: CASNPGQSYEQYF
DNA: TGTGCCAGCAACCCGGGACAAAGCTACGAGCAGTACTTC

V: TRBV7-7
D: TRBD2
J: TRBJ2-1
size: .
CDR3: CASSLGLAGTNEQFF
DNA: TGTGCTAGCAGCTTGGGACTAGCGGGGACGAATGAGCAGTTCTTC

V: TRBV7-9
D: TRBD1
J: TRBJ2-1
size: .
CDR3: CASSGTEEFF
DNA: TGTGCCAGCTCGGGGACAGAGGAGTTCTTC

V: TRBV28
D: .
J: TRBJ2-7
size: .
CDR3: CASSPPGYEQYF
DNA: TGTGCCAGCAGTCCCCCAGGATACGAGCAGTACTTC

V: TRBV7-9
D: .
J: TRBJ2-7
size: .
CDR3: CASSSHRERDEQYF
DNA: TGTGCCAGCAGCTCACATCGGGAGAGGGACGAGCAGTACTTC

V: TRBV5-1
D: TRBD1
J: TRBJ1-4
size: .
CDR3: CASSTRGTDEKLFF
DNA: TGCGCCAGCAGCACCAGGGGGACAGATGAAAAACTGTTTTTT

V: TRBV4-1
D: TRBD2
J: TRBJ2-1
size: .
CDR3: CASSPWGLADSYNEQFF
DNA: TGCGCCAGCAGCCCCTGGGGACTAGCGGACTCCTACAATGAGCAGTTCTTC

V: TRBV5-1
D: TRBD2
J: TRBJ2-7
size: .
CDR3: CASSFGLAVNSYEQYF
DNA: TGCGCCAGCAGCTTTGGGCTAGCGGTAAACTCCTACGAGCAGTACTTC

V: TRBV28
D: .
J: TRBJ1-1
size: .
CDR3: CASTRTAEAFF
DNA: TGTGCCAGCACGCGAACAGCTGAAGCTTTCTTT

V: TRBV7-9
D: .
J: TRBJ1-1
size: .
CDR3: CASSLSGLEAFF
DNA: TGTGCCAGCAGCTTATCAGGCCTAGAAGCTTTCTTT

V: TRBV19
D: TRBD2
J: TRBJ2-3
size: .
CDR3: CALGPGGAVPDTQYF
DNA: TGTGCCCTAGGACCCGGGGGGGCAGTCCCAGATACGCAGTATTTT

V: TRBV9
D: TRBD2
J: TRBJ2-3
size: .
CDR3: CASSALAVDTDTQYF
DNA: TGTGCCAGCAGCGCCCTAGCGGTTGACACAGATACGCAGTATTTT

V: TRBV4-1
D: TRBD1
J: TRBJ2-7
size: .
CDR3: CASSPDRVGTYEQYF
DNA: TGCGCCAGCAGCCCGGACAGGGTGGGGACCTACGAGCAGTACTTC

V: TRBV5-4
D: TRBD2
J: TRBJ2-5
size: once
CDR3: CASSQGLAGGLGTQYF
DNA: TGTGCCAGCAGCCAAGGACTAGCGGGGGGGCTGGGGACCCAGTACTTC

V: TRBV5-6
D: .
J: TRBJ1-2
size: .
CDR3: CASSRQPNYGYTF
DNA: TGTGCCAGCAGTCGACAGCCTAACTATGGCTACACCTTC

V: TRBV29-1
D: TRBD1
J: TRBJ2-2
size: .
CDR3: CSGGDRSIGELFF
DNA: TGCAGCGGGGGGGACAGGTCGATCGGGGAGCTGTTTTTT

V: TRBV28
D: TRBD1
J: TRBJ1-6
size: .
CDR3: CASLGDPRQGPARAYNSPLHF
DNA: TGTGCCAGCTTGGGGGACCCAAGACAGGGTCCCGCTCGAGCCTATAATTCACCCCTCCACTTT

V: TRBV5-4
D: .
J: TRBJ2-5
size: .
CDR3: CASSSQGGAETQYF
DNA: TGTGCCAGCAGCTCTCAAGGGGGGGCCGAGACCCAGTACTTC

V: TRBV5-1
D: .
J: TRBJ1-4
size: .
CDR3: CASSLSGALNEKLFF
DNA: TGCGCCAGCAGCTTATCAGGGGCACTTAATGAAAAACTGTTTTTT

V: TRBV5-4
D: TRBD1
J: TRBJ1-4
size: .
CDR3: CASSWGTGRNEKLFF
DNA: TGTGCCAGCAGCTGGGGGACAGGCCGAAACGAAAAACTGTTTTTT

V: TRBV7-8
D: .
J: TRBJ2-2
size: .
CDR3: CASSPTDKTKVVAGELFF
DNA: TGTGCCAGCAGCCCGACCGACAAGACAAAGGTAGTGGCCGGGGAGCTGTTTTTT

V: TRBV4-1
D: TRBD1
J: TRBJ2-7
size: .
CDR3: CASSPRGDRVFEQYF
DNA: TGCGCCAGCAGCCCAAGGGGGGACAGGGTATTCGAGCAGTACTTC